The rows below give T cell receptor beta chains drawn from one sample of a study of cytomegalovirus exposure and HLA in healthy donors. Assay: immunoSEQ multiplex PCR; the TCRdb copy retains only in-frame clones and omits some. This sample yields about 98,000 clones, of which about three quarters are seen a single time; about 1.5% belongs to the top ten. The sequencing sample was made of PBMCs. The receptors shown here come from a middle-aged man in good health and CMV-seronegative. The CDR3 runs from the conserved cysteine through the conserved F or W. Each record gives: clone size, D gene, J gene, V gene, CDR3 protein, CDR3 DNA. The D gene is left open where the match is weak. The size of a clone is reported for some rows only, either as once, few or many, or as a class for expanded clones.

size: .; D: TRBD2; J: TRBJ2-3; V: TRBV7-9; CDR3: CASSRGLAGLSSTDTQYF; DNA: TGTGCCAGCAGCAGAGGACTAGCGGGGCTCTCTAGCACAGATACGCAGTATTTT
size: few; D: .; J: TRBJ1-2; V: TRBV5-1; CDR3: CASKERSRMPLNYGYTF; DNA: TGCGCCAGCAAGGAGCGTTCGAGGATGCCACTAAACTATGGCTACACCTTC
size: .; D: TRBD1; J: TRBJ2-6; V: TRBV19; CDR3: CASSRRGQGIAGANVLTF; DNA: TGTGCCAGTAGCCGGAGGGGACAGGGCATTGCTGGGGCCAACGTCCTGACTTTC
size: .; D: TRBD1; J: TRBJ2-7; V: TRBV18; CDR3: CASSFRDRGYHEQYF; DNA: TGTGCCAGCTCATTCCGGGACAGGGGTTACCACGAGCAGTACTTC
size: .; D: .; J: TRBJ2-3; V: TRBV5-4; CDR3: CASSLAPADTQYF; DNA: TGTGCCAGCAGCTTGGCCCCGGCAGATACGCAGTATTTT
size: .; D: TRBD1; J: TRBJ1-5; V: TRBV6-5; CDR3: CASSQGGNQPQHF; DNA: TGTGCCAGCAGCCAGGGGGGCAATCAGCCCCAGCATTTT
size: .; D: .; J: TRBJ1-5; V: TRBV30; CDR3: CAWSAPDEGKQPQHF; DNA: TGTGCCTGGAGTGCCCCCGACGAGGGTAAACAGCCCCAGCATTTT
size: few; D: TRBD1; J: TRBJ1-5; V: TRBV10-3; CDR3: CAIGGQGGGNQPQHF; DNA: TGTGCCATCGGCGGACAGGGCGGGGGCAATCAGCCCCAGCATTTT
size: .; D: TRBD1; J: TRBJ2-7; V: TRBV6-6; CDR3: CASSLDRVYEQYF; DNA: TGTGCCAGCAGCTTGGACAGGGTCTACGAGCAGTACTTC
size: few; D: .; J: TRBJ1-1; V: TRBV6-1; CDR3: CASSEGQENTEAFF; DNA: TGTGCCAGCAGTGAAGGACAGGAAAACACTGAAGCTTTCTTT
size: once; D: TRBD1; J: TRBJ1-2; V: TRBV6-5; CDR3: CASRLPGGANYGYTF; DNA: TGTGCCAGCAGACTACCAGGGGGAGCTAACTATGGCTACACCTTC
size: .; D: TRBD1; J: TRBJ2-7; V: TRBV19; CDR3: CASSRRTGGIYEQYF; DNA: TGTGCCAGTAGTAGAAGGACAGGGGGCATCTACGAGCAGTACTTC
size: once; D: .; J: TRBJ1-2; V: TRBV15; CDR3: CATSGSRRDHGYTF; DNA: TGTGCCACCAGCGGCAGCAGGCGCGACCATGGCTACACCTTC
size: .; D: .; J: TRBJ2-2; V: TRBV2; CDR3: CASRTGLTNTGELFF; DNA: TGTGCCAGCAGGACCGGACTGACGAACACCGGGGAGCTGTTTTTT
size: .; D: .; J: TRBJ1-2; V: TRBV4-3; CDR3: CASSQDRGGYTF; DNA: TGCGCCAGCAGCCAAGACAGGGGTGGCTACACCTTC
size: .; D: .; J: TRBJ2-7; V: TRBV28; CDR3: CASSPGTRSSNEQYF; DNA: TGTGCCAGCAGTCCCGGGACTCGGTCGAGTAACGAGCAGTACTTC
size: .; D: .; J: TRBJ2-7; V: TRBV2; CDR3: CASSPTVSYEQYF; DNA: TGTGCCAGCAGTCCGACAGTCTCCTACGAGCAGTACTTC
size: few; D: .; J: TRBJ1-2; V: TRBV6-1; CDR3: CASSLRGVGGYTF; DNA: TGTGCCAGCAGCCTCAGGGGAGTAGGAGGCTACACCTTC
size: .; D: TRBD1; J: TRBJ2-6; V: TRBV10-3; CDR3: CAISGKPGDRGPGANVLTF; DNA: TGTGCCATCAGTGGAAAGCCCGGGGACAGGGGGCCTGGGGCCAACGTCCTGACTTTC
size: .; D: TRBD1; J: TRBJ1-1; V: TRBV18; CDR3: CASFPGQGSFGAFF; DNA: TGTGCCAGCTTCCCGGGACAGGGATCTTTCGGGGCTTTCTTT
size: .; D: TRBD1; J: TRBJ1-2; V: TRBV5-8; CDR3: CASSLGQGLGYGYTF; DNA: TGTGCCAGCAGCCTGGGACAGGGTCTTGGCTATGGCTACACCTTC
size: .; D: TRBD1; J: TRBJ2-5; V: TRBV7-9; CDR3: CASSEDRDQETQYF; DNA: TGTGCCAGCAGCGAAGACAGGGATCAAGAGACCCAGTACTTC
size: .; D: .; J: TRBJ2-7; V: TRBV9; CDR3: CASSVGTGWSYEQYF; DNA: TGTGCCAGCAGCGTAGGCACAGGGTGGTCCTACGAGCAGTACTTC
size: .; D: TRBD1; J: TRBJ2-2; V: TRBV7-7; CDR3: CASSLGTTGVRGELFF; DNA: TGTGCCAGCAGCTTAGGAACGACAGGGGTCCGCGGGGAGCTGTTTTTT
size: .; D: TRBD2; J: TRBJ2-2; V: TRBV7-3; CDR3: CASSLGASGGIAGELFF; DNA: TGTGCCAGCAGCTTAGGGGCTAGCGGGGGCATCGCCGGGGAGCTGTTTTTT
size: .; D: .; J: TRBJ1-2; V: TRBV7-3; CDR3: CASSLRGVGYGYTF; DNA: TGTGCCAGCAGCCTCCGGGGGGTAGGCTATGGCTACACCTTC
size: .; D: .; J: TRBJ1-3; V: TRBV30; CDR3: CAWTYGNTIYF; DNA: TGTGCCTGGACTTATGGAAACACCATATATTTT
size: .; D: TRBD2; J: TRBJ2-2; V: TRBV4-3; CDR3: CASSQGLAGYTGELFF; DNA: TGCGCCAGCAGCCAAGGACTAGCGGGATATACCGGGGAGCTGTTTTTT
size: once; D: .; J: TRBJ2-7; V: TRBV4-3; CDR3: CASSPYGGAYEQYF; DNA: TGCGCCAGCAGCCCCTATGGGGGCGCCTACGAGCAGTACTTC
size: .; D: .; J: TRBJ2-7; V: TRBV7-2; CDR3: CASSLNFAYEQYF; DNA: TGTGCCAGCAGCTTAAACTTCGCCTACGAGCAGTACTTC
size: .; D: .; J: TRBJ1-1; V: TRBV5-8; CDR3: CASNPRDSRAEAFF; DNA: TGTGCCAGCAACCCCCGGGACTCCCGGGCTGAAGCTTTCTTT
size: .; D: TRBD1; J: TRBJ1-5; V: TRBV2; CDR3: CASSPDRGQVQPQHF; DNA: TGTGCCAGCAGCCCGGACAGGGGGCAGGTTCAGCCCCAGCATTTT
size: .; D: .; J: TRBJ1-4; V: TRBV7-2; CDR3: CASSPQVATNEKLFF; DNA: TGTGCCAGCAGCCCCCAGGTTGCAACTAATGAAAAACTGTTTTTT
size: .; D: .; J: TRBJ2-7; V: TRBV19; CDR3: CASSISRDNYEQYF; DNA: TGTGCCAGTAGTATCTCCAGAGACAATTACGAGCAGTACTTC
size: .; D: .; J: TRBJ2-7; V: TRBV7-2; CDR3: CASSLDSSYEQYF; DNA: TGTGCCAGCAGCTTAGACAGCTCCTACGAGCAGTACTTC
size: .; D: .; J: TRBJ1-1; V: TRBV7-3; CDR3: CASSPGTTPSEAFF; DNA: TGTGCCAGCAGCCCGGGGACAACACCCTCTGAAGCTTTCTTT
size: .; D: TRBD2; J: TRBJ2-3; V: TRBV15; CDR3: CATSRESGTSDKSQYF; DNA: TGTGCCACCAGCAGAGAATCCGGGACTAGCGACAAATCGCAGTATTTT
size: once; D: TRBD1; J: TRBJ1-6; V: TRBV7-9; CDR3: CASSFNSGTGKDSPLHF; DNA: TGTGCCAGCAGCTTTAACTCCGGGACAGGGAAGGATTCACCCCTCCACTTT
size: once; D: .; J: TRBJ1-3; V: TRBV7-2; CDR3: CASSSAGSGNTIYF; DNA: TGTGCCAGCAGCTCTGCGGGGTCAGGAAACACCATATATTTT
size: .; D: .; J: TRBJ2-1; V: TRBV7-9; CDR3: CASSLAGDTPGVEQFF; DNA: TGTGCCAGCAGCTTAGCGGGAGACACACCGGGTGTCGAGCAGTTCTTC
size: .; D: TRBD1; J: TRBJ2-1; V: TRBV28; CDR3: CASTRQGPDNEQFF; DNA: TGTGCCAGCACCCGACAGGGACCAGACAATGAGCAGTTCTTC
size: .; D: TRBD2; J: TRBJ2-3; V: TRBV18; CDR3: CASSKISGGPGHTDTQYF; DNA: TGTGCCAGCTCAAAGATTAGCGGGGGGCCCGGACACACAGATACGCAGTATTTT
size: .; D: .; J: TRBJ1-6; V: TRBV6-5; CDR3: CASRPGHYNSPLHF; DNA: TGTGCCAGCAGACCGGGACACTATAATTCACCCCTCCACTTT
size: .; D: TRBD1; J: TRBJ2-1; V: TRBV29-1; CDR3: CSGRQGAYNEQFF; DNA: TGCAGCGGCCGACAGGGCGCCTACAATGAGCAGTTCTTC
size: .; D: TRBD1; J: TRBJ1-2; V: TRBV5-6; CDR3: CASSPMTGGYGYTF; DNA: TGTGCCAGCAGCCCTATGACAGGGGGCTATGGCTACACCTTC
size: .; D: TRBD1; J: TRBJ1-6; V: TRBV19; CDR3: CASETGQGAWNSPLHF; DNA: TGTGCCAGTGAAACGGGACAGGGGGCCTGGAATTCACCCCTCCACTTT